These 20 T cell receptor beta chains were all obtained from the same sample, sequenced in a study of sequential checkpoint blockade in melanoma. Sequencing used immunoSEQ multiplex PCR; TCRdb keeps in-frame clones, though not all of them. Among 20,000 to 25,000 clones listed, around 25% were seen once. Treatment meaning: randomized to nivolumab then ipilimumab (arm A) or the reverse (arm B). The sequencing here drew on tumor tissue (inferred from file names), taken from a patient given nivolumab and ipilimumab in sequence. The receptors were gathered from a human donor with melanoma.

Only a few counts were recorded for this clone. This rearrangement joins TRBV10-1 to TRBJ2-3; 7 nucleotides agree with TRBD2. The germline V gene encodes CDR1 WNHNN and CDR2 SYGVQD (reference sequence). This CDR3 comprises 11 residues. The V and J ends lost 4 bases and 12 bases, in that order; junction bases with no gene match: 4. The CDR3 sequence is CASSVGGGQYF. In DNA form, the CDR3 reads TGCGCCAGCAGTGTGGGCGGGGGTCAGTATTTT.

The chain employs TRBV6-8 and TRBJ2-3, with unresolved D. The CDR3 covers 18 residues. Trimming left V 0 bases short and J 0 bases short, with 16 bases between. Per germline, CDR1 MNHGY and CDR2 SAAAGT. The chain's CDR3 is CASSYSIEAGPSTDTQYF. The CDR3 DNA reads TGTGCCAGCAGTTACTCGATCGAGGCAGGCCCTAGCACAGATACGCAGTATTTT.

The CDR3 coding sequence is TGTGCCAGCAGCGTAGACGGGCGGGCCTACACCGGGGAGCTGTTTTTT. The encoded protein is CASSVDGRAYTGELFF. The chain is built from TRBV9 and TRBJ2-2, with D perhaps matching TRBD2 (5 bases). Trimming cost V 0 bases and J 3 bases, with 12 bases left between them. CDR1 is SGDLS and CDR2 is YYNGEE in the germline V gene. The CDR3 runs to 16 residues.

This clone has just a few counts. The V gene is TRBV1, the J gene TRBJ1-5; the table's D call of TRBD1 was not tested on the DNA. TRBV1 is a listed pseudogene. The CDR3 has 15 residues. The CDR3 DNA sequence: TGCGCCAGCAGCCTACAGGGGGGGGATAATCAGCCCCAGCATTTT. Residues: CASSLQGGDNQPQHF.

The chain joins TRBV5-1 to TRBJ2-3, with D possibly matching TRBD2 (6 bases). CDR3 length: 14 amino acids. Germline values: CDR1 SGHRS, CDR2 YFSETQ. Trimming removed 0 bases at V and 4 bases at J, with 9 bases between. The CDR3 region is CASSLERGSDTQYF. CDR3 DNA: TGCGCCAGCAGCTTGGAACGGGGGTCAGATACGCAGTATTTT. Full variable domain (outside the CDR3, taken from reference TRBV5-1 and TRBJ2-3): KAGVTQTPRYLIKTRGQQVTLSCSPISGHRSVSWYQQTPGQGLQFLFEYFSETQRNKGNFPGRFSGRQFSNSRSEMNVSTLELGDSALYLCASSLERGSDTQYFGPGTRLTVL.

The chain couples TRBV6-8 to TRBJ1-5; D not certain. This CDR3 is 13 amino acids long. Germline values: CDR1 MNHGY, CDR2 SAAAGT. The ends were cut back, 4 bases at V and 5 bases at J, with 9 bases in the middle. CDR3 protein: CASSLGEYQPQHF. The DNA for the CDR3 is TGTGCCAGCAGTTTGGGCGAGTATCAGCCCCAGCATTTT.

This chain joins TRBV18 and TRBJ2-5; 11 nucleotides match TRBD1. Germline V gene data show CDR1 as KGHSH and CDR2 as LQKENI. Germline trimming cut 4 bases from V and 1 base from J; bases unmatched to any gene: 11. The CDR3 loop spans 18 amino acids. The CDR3 loop reads CASSRRTGGAYFQETQYF. The DNA of the CDR3 is TGTGCCAGCTCACGACGGACAGGGGGCGCCTATTTCCAAGAGACCCAGTACTTC.

V gene TRBV2 combines with J gene TRBJ2-3, with TRBD2 identical over 11 bases. Germline trimming cut 5 bases from V and 1 base from J; bases unmatched to any gene: 8. The CDR3 is 17 residues long. The germline CDR1 and CDR2 sequences are SNHLY and FYNNEI. The CDR3 nucleotides read TGTGCCAGCAGTCGACTAGCGGGACCTGAGGGCACAGATACGCAGTATTTT. It encodes CASSRLAGPEGTDTQYF.

The V call is TRBV9, the J call TRBJ2-1; unclear D gene. The ends were cut back, 4 bases at V and 6 bases at J, with 11 bases in the middle. The CDR3 extends over 13 amino acids. The germline gives CDR1 SGDLS, CDR2 YYNGEE. CDR3 in DNA: TGTGCCAGCAGCCCCGGACCGGCCAATGAGCAGTTCTTC. It is translated as CASSPGPANEQFF.

The CDR3 sequence: CAWTSGTYNEQFF. The CDR3 nucleotides are TGTGCCTGGACTAGTGGGACCTACAATGAGCAGTTCTTC. This chain uses TRBV30 with TRBJ2-1; D uncertain. Germline loops: CDR1 GTSNPN, CDR2 SVGIG (reference sequence). V was shortened by 4 bases and J by 2 bases, with 9 bases between the two germline ends. The length of the CDR3 is 13 residues.

This clone ranks as medium-sized. The same CDR3 can be traced to other DNA sequences in this sample. The rearrangement uses TRBV11-3 and TRBJ1-1, with D perhaps matching TRBD1 (5 bases). Germline V gives CDR1 SGHNT, CDR2 YENEEA. Trimming left V 2 bases short and J 1 base short, with 11 bases between. The CDR3 totals 15 residues. The CDR3 nucleotides read TGTGCCAGCAGCTTAACGGGGCTCGGGAACACTGAAGCTTTCTTT. Protein: CASSLTGLGNTEAFF.

The chain recombines TRBV19 with TRBJ2-7; the D gene is possibly TRBD2 (6 bases). Trimming removed 5 bases from V and 2 bases from J, with 10 bases in between. This CDR3 spans 13 amino acids. CDR1 is LNHDA, CDR2 SQIVND, per germline (reference sequence). The CDR3 DNA follows: TGTGCCAGTAGTGCGGGACTTACCTACGAGCAGTACTTC. Protein sequence: CASSAGLTYEQYF.

The chain recombines TRBV6-8 with TRBJ2-5; 11 nucleotides match TRBD2. CDR1 and CDR2 from the germline V gene are MNHGY and SAAAGT. The CDR3 is made up of 16 amino acids. The V segment lost 3 bases and the J segment 1 base; nucleotides outside the gene matches: 4. In DNA form, the CDR3 reads TGTGCCAGCAGTTATAGCGGGGGGGCAGGCCAAGAGACCCAGTACTTC. Translated: CASSYSGGAGQETQYF.

This clone appeared many times. CDR3 nucleotides: TGTGCCAGCAGCTCTGTGCGGGGTGAGAGGGAGACCCAGTACTTC. This gives the protein CASSSVRGERETQYF. The chain is built from TRBV11-3 and TRBJ2-5, with a tentative D call TRBD2 (6 bases). V lost 4 bases, J lost 5 bases, and 17 bases lay in between. Germline V lookup: CDR1 SGHNT, CDR2 YENEEA. The CDR3 extends over 15 amino acids.

This clone was counted a few times. The CDR3 DNA follows: TGTGCCAGCAGTTACTCTTCACTTTCTAACACCAAACTGTTTTTT. Protein sequence: CASSYSSLSNTKLFF. The V gene is TRBV6-8, the J gene TRBJ1-4; D is unresolved. The CDR3 extends over 15 amino acids. Trimming pared 0 bases from V and 11 bases from J, leaving 16 bases between. Germline CDR1 is MNHGY and CDR2 is SAAAGT.

The chain recombines TRBV28 with TRBJ2-7, with a possible D match to TRBD2 (5 bases). The germline gives CDR1 MDHEN, CDR2 SYDVKM. Deletions cut 5 bases from V and 3 bases from J, with 8 bases between. The CDR3 contains 12 residues. The CDR3 region has the DNA TGTGCCAGCAGTCTAGGACTCTACGAGCAGTACTTC. It specifies CASSLGLYEQYF.

The CDR3 DNA sequence: TGTGCCACCAGCCTAGAGGGCGGGAGAATAACCGGGGAGCTGTTTTTT. Amino acid sequence: CATSLEGGRITGELFF. The chain carries TRBV15 and TRBJ2-2; TRBD2 matches at 7 bases. V trimming: 5 bases; J trimming: 5 bases; junction bases outside the gene matches: 11. Germline V gives CDR1 LNHNV, CDR2 YYDKDF (reference sequence). This CDR3 contains 16 residues.

This clone has only a few counts. The V gene is TRBV4-3, the J gene TRBJ2-7; D might be TRBD1 (5 bases). With 1 base removed from V and 1 base from J, the gap between germline ends came to 11 bases. CDR3 size: 15 residues. CDR1 LGHNA and CDR2 YSLEER come from the germline V gene. CDR3 nucleotides: TGCGCCAGCAGCCAAGGAGACAGCTTATCCTACGAGCAGTACTTC. The encoded protein is CASSQGDSLSYEQYF.

This clone was counted only a few times. This chain uses TRBV10-3 with TRBJ2-5; tentatively, D is TRBD2 (5 bases). This CDR3 region has 13 residues. Per germline, CDR1 ENHRY and CDR2 SYGVKD. V lost 3 bases, J lost 8 bases, and 13 bases lay in between. CDR3 loop: CAISEGAERTQYF. DNA of the CDR3: TGTGCCATCAGTGAAGGAGCGGAGAGAACCCAGTACTTC.

This rearrangement joins TRBV6-8 to TRBJ2-5; weak D call: TRBD2 (6 bases). From germline, CDR1 is MNHGY and CDR2 SAAAGT. Trimming took off 5 bases at V and 7 bases at J, with 14 bases between the two ends. The CDR3 consists of 13 residues. The CDR3 DNA is TGTGCCAGCAGTGTACTAGCTTTGGGGACCCAGTACTTC. Its translation is CASSVLALGTQYF.